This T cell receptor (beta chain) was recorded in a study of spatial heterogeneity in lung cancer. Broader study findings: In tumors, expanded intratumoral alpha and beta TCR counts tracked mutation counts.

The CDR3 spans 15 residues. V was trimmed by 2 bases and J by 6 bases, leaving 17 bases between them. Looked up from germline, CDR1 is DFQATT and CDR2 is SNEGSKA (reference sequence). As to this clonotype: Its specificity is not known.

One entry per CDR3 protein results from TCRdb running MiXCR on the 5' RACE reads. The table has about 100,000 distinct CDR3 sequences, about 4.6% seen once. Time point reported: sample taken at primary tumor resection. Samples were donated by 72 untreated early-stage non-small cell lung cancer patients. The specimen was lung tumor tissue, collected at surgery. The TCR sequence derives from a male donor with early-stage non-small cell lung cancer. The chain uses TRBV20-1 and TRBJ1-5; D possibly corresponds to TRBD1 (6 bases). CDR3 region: CSARSGQSLGQPQHF. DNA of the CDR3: TGCAGTGCTAGATCGGGACAAAGTCTGGGTCAGCCCCAGCATTTT.